This T cell receptor beta chain was observed in a study of T cell responses to AZD1222 COVID-19 vaccine. Per the germline V gene, CDR1 is LNHDA and CDR2 is SQIVND (reference sequence). The CDR3 covers 11 residues. The ends were cut back, 9 bases at V and 0 bases at J, with 3 bases in the middle. Turning to this clone: Antigen unknown.

Overall study findings and caveats: With dominance at 160-218 and 743-854, vaccine-associated CD4 TCRs spanned spike.

The assay was immunoSEQ multiplex PCR, and TCRdb's table has in-frame clones only and misses some. The sample gives around 99,000 clones, about 91% of which show up once; over 6.5% is in the top ten. The sequence derives from an adult in good health. J is TRBJ1-3 and V is TRBV19; D gene ambiguous. The starting material was peripheral blood, obtained on day 0 of AZD1222 vaccination. The CDR3 loop is CASHSGNTIYF. Written as DNA, the CDR3 is TGTGCCAGCCACTCTGGAAACACCATATATTTT.